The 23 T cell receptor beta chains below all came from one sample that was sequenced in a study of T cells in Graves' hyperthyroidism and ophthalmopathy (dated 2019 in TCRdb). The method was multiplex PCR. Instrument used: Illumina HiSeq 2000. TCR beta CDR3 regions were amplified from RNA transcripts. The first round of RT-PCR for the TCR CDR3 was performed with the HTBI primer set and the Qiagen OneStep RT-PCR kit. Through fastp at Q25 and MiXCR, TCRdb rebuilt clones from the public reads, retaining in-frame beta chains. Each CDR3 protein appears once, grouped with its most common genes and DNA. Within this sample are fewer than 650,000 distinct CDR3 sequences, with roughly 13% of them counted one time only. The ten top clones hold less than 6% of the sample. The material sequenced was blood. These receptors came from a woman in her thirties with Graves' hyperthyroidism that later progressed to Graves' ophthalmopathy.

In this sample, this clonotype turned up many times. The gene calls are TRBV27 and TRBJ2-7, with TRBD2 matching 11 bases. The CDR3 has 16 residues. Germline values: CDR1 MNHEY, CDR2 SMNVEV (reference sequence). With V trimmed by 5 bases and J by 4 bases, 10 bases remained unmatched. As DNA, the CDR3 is TGTGCCAGCAGTGAACTAGCGGGAGTTGCCGCGTACGAGCAGTACTTC. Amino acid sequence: CASSELAGVAAYEQYF.

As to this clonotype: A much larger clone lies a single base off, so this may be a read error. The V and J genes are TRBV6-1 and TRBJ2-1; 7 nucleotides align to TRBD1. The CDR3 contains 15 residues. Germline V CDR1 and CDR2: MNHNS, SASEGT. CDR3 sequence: CASSELPTGKNEQLF. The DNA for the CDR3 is TGTGCCAGCAGTGAGCTACCGACAGGGAAAAATGAGCAGCTCTTC.

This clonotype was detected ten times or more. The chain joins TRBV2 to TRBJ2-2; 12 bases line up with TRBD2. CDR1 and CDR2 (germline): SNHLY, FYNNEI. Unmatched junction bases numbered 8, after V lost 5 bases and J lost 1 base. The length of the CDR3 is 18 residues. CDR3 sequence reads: CASSHFPGLAGNTGELFF. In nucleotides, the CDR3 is TGTGCCAGCAGTCACTTTCCGGGACTAGCGGGGAACACCGGGGAGCTGTTTTTT.

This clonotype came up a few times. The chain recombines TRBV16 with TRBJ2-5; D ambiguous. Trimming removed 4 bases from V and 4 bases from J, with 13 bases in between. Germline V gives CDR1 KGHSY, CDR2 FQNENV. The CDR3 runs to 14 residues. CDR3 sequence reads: CASSRLGMAETQYF. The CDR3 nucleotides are TGTGCCAGCAGCCGCTTGGGGATGGCAGAGACCCAGTACTTC.

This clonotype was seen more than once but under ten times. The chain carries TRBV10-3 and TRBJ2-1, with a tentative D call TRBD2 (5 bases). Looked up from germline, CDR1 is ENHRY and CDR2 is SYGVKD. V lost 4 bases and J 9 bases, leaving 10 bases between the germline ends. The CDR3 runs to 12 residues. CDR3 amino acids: CAISVGGGEQFF. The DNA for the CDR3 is TGTGCCATCAGTGTAGGCGGAGGTGAGCAGTTCTTC.

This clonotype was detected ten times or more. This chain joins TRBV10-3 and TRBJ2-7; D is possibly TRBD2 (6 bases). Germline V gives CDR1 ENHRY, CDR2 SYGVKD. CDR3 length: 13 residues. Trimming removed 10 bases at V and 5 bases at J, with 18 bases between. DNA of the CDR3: TGTGCCACCTCCGGGGAGGAGCGACACGAGCAGTACTTC. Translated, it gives CATSGEERHEQYF.

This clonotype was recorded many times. CDR3 DNA sequence: TGCGCCAGCAGCTCCGGGACAGGGGGCGCGGGCTACACCTTC. Its protein is CASSSGTGGAGYTF. J is TRBJ1-2 and V is TRBV5-1; 12 bases are a match to TRBD1. This CDR3 contains 14 residues. V gave up 3 bases and J gave up 8 bases; unmatched junction bases: 5. Germline-derived CDR1 and CDR2 are SGHRS and YFSETQ.

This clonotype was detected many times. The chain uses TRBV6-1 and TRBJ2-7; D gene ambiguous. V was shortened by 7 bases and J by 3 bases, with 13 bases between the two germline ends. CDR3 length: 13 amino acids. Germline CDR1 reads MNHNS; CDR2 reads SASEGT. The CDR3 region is CASKLSSGYEQYF. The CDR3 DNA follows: TGTGCCAGCAAGCTGTCTAGTGGCTACGAGCAGTACTTC.

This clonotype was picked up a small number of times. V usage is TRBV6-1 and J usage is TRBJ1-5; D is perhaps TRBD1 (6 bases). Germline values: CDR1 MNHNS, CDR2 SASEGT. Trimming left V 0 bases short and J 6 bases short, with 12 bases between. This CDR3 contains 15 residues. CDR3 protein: CASSEAWGASQPQHF. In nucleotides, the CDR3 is TGTGCCAGCAGTGAAGCTTGGGGGGCAAGTCAGCCCCAGCATTTT.

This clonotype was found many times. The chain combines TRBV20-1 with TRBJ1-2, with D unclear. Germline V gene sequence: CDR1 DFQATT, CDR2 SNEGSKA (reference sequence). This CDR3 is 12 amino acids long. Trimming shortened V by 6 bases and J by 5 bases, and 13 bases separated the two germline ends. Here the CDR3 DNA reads TGCAGTGCAACATCAACGCGGTATGGCTACACCTTC. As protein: CSATSTRYGYTF.

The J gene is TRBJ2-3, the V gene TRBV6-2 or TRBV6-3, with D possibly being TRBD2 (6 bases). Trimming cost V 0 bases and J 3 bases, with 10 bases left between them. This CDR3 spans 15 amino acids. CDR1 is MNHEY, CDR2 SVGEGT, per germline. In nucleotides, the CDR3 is TGTGCCAGCAGTTACTCGGGGGGAGAAACAGATACGCAGTATTTT. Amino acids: CASSYSGGETDTQYF.

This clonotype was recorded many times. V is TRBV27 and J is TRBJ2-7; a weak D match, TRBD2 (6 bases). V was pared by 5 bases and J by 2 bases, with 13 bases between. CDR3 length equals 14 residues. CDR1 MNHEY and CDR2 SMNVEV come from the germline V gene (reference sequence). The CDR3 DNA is TGTGCCAGCAGTGTCGGTGGCGGGGCCTACGAGCAGTACTTC. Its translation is CASSVGGGAYEQYF.

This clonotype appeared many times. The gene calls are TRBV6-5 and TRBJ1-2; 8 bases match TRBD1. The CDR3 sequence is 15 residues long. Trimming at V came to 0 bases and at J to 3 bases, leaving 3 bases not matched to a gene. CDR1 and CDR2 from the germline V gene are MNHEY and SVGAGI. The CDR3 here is CASSYSGRGHYGYTF. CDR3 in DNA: TGTGCCAGCAGTTACTCGGGCAGGGGGCACTATGGCTACACCTTC.

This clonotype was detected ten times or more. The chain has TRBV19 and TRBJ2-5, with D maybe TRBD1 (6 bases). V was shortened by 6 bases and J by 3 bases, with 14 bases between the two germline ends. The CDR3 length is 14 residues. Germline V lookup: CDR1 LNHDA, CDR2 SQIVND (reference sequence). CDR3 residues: CASRKRGSKETQYF. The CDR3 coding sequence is TGTGCCAGTAGAAAAAGGGGGTCCAAAGAGACCCAGTACTTC.

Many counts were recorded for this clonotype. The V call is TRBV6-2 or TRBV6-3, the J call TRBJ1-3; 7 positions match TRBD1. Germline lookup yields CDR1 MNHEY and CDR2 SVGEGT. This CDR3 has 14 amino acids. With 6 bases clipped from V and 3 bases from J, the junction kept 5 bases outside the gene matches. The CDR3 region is CASRRQGNGNTIYF. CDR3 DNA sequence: TGTGCCAGCAGACGACAGGGAAATGGAAACACCATATATTTT.

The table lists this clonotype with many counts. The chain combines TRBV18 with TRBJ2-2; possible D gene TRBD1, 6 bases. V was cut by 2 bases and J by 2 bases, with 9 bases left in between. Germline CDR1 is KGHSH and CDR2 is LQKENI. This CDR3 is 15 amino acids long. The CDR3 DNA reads TGTGCCAGCTCACCAGTACAGGGCAACACCGGGGAGCTGTTTTTT. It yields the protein CASSPVQGNTGELFF.

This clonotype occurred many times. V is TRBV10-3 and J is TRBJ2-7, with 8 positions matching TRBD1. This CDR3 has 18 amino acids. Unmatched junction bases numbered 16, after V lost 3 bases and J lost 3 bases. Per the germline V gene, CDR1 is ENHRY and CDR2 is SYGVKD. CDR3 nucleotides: TGTGCCATCAGTGATGGGGCAGGGGGCAAAGGAGTCAGCTACGAGCAGTACTTC. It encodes CAISDGAGGKGVSYEQYF.

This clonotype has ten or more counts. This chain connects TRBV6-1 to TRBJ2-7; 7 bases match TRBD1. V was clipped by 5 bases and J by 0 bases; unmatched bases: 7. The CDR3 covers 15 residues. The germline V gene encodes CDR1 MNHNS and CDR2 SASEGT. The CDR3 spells CASSLTGTLSYEQYF. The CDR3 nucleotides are TGTGCCAGCAGTTTGACAGGGACCCTCTCCTACGAGCAGTACTTC.

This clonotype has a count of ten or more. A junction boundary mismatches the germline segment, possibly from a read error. The DNA for the CDR3 is TGCGCCAGCAGCTTGGCAGGGCAGATACTCTCCCACGAGCAGTACTTC. This encodes CASSLAGQILSHEQYF. The chain combines TRBV5-1 with TRBJ2-7; TRBD1 might be the D (5 bases). Per the germline V gene, CDR1 is SGHRS and CDR2 is YFSETQ. CDR3 size: 16 residues.

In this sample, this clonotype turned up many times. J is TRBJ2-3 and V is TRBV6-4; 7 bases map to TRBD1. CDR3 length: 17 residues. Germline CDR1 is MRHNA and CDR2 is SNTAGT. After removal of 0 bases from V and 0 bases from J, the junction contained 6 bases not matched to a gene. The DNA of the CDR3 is TGTGCCAGCAGTGACTCGACGAGGACAGGCAGCACAGATACGCAGTATTTT. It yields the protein CASSDSTRTGSTDTQYF.

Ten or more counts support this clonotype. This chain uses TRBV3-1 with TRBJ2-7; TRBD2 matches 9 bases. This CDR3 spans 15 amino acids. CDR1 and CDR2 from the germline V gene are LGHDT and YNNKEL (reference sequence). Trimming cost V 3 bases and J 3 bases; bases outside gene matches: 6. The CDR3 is CASSQTAGGGYEQYF. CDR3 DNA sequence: TGTGCCAGCAGCCAGACAGCGGGAGGCGGCTACGAGCAGTACTTC.

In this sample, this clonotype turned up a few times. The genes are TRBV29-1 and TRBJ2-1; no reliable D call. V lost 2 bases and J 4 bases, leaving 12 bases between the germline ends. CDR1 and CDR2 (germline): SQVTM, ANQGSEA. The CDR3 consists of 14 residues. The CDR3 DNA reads TGCAGCGTTGAATTCGACAATGTGTACAATGAGCAGTTCTTC. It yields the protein CSVEFDNVYNEQFF.

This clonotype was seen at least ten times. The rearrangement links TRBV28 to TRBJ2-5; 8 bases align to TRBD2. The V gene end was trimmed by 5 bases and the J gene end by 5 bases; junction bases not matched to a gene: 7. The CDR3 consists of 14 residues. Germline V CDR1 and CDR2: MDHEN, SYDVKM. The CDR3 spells CASSPLGLAETQYF. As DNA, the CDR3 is TGTGCCAGCAGTCCGTTAGGACTAGCCGAGACCCAGTACTTC.